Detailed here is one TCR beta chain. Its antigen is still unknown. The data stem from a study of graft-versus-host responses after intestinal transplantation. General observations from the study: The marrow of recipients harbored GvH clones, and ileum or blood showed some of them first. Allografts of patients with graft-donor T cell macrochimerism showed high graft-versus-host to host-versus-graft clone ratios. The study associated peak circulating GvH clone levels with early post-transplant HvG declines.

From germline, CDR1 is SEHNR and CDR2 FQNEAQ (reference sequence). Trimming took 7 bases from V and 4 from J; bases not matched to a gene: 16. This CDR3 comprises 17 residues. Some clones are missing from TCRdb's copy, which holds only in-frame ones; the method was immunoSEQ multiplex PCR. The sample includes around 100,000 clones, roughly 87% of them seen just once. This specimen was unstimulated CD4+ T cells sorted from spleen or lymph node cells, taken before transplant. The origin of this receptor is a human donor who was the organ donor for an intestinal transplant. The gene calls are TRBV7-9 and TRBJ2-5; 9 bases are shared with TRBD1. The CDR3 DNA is TGTGCCAGCAACACCCCGAGCGGGGACAGGGTCCGAGAGACCCAGTACTTC. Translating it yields CASNTPSGDRVRETQYF.